This T cell receptor beta chain was identified in a study of blood T cells in healthy people across ages. Sample-barcoded 5' priming and a J-beta primer mix drove a second PCR of 7 to 11 cycles. TCRdb independently ran MiXCR on the 5' RACE reads; one entry per CDR3 protein. The sample yields approximately 580,000 distinct CDR3 sequences, under 30% seen once. This clonotype was observed a handful of times. Total RNA, at least 5.5 micrograms per sample, was extracted from PBMCs. The same sample was also studied in work on T cells of mothers and their children. That study reports: All donors were healthy and Caucasian; they were three mothers and their six children. Input to cDNA synthesis comprised all extracted RNA, at a ratio of roughly 1.5 ug per 15 ul.

The source material was blood. The TCR comes from a boy younger than 18 in good health.

CDR3 in amino acids: CSARAYEQYF. CDR3 DNA: TGCAGTGCTAGAGCATACGAGCAGTACTTC. This chain links TRBV20-1 with TRBJ2-7; D gene ambiguous. The CDR3 length is 10 residues. Germline CDR1 DFQATT, CDR2 SNEGSKA (reference sequence). The V and J ends lost 1 base and 4 bases respectively, with 2 bases between them.